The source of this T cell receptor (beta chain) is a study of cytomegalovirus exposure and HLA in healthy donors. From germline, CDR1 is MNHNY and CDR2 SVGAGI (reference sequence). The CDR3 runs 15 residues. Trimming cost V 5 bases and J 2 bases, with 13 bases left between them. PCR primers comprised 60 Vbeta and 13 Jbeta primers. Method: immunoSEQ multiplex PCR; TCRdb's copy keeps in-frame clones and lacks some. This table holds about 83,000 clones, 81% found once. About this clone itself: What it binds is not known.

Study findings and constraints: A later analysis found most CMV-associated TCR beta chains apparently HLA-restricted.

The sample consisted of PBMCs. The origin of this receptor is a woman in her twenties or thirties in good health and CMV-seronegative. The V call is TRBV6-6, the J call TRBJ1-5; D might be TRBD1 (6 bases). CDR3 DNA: TGTGCCAGCAGTAAGGGGGTGGAGGGCAATCAGCCCCAGCATTTT. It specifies CASSKGVEGNQPQHF.